Sequencing of this T cell receptor beta chain was carried out in a study of T cell changes during pregnancy in multiple sclerosis. V gave up 4 bases and J gave up 1 base, with 8 bases separating them. The CDR3 runs to 15 residues. CDR1 is SNHLY and CDR2 is FYNNEI in the germline V gene. The protocol was immunoSEQ multiplex PCR, while the TCRdb copy is restricted to in-frame clones and leaves out a portion. Here the sample spans under 85,000 clones, 75% to 90% being singletons. The sequencing used peripheral blood, collected after pregnancy. V usage is TRBV2 and J usage is TRBJ2-6, with D uncertain. The receptor comes from a female donor in good health, enrolled as a control in a pregnancy study. The CDR3 loop is CASSVTPSGANVLTF. The CDR3 DNA follows: TGTGCCAGCAGTGTAACACCGTCTGGGGCCAACGTCCTGACTTTC.